The sample holds one count of the clone carrying this T cell receptor beta chain. In the original workflow: Estimation of nucleated cell counts relied on the amplification of reference gene primers. Sequencing was performed with immunoSEQ multiplex PCR; in TCRdb, only in-frame clones are kept and a portion is missing. V, J and clone size were drawn from that table, and D and trimming were deduced from the DNA. The sample has approximately 63,000 clones; about 91% are singletons. The data were taken from a study of blood T cell repertoires in COVID-19. Study-level information: Whether acute or convalescent, the COVID-19 samples came from the United States, Italy and Spain. The cDNA or gDNA used as material had been derived from T cells, B-cell-depleted T cells, or PBMCs.

The sequenced sample was peripheral blood. The origin of this receptor is a woman of 80 years or more with active COVID-19.

CDR3 protein: CASSLDRDTDTQYF. The DNA for the CDR3 is TGTGCCAGCAGCTTGGACAGGGACACAGATACGCAGTATTTT. The chain joins TRBV11-3 to TRBJ2-3, with 8 bases lining up with TRBD1. The CDR3 runs to 14 residues. Trimming took 3 bases from V and 2 from J; bases not matched to a gene: 1. Germline values: CDR1 SGHNT, CDR2 YENEEA.